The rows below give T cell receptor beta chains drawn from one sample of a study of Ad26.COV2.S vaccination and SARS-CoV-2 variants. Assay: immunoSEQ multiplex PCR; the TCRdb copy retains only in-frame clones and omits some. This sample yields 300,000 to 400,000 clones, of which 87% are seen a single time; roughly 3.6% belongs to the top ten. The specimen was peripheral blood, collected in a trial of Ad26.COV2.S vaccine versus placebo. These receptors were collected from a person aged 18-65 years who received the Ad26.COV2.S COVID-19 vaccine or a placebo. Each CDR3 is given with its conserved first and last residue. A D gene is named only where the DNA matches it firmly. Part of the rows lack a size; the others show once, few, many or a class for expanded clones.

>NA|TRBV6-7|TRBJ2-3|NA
CASSYSTRGASTDTQYF
TGTGCCAGCAGTTACTCGACTCGGGGGGCAAGCACAGATACGCAGTATTTT
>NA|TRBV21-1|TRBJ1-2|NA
CASSKEGQGANYGYTF
TGTGCCAGCAGCAAAGAAGGACAGGGGGCTAACTATGGCTACACCTTC
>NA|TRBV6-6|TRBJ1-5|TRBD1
CASRRTGRGNQPQHF
TGTGCCAGCAGACGGACAGGGCGGGGCAATCAGCCCCAGCATTTT
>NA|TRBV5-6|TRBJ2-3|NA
CASSLRGTDTQYF
TGTGCCAGCAGCTTGAGGGGTACAGATACGCAGTATTTT
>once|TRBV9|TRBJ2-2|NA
CASSPGVSGANTGELFF
TGTGCCAGCAGCCCCGGCGTGAGCGGCGCGAACACCGGGGAGCTGTTTTTT
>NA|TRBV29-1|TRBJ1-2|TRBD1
CSALDRGPDGYTF
TGCAGCGCGCTGGACAGGGGGCCGGATGGCTACACCTTC
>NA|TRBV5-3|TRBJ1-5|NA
CARSPGTRNQPQHF
TGTGCCAGAAGCCCCGGGACACGCAATCAGCCCCAGCATTTT
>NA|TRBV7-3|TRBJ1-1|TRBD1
CASSLGQGKTEAFF
TGTGCCAGCAGCCTGGGACAGGGGAAAACTGAAGCTTTCTTT
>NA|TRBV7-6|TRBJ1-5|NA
CASSPSGGPQHF
TGTGCCAGCAGCCCCAGCGGGGGGCCCCAGCATTTT
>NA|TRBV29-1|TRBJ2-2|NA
CSVARKNTGELFF
TGCAGCGTTGCCCGGAAGAACACCGGGGAGCTGTTTTTT
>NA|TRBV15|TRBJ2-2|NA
CATSRREAGGELFF
TGTGCCACCAGCAGAAGGGAAGCGGGCGGGGAGCTGTTTTTT
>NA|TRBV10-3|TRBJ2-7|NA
CAISEIQKTETPYEQYF
TGTGCCATCAGTGAGATACAAAAGACCGAGACGCCCTACGAGCAGTACTTC
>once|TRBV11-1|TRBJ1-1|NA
CASSSDLSGAEAFF
TGTGCCAGCAGCTCGGACTTATCAGGGGCTGAAGCTTTCTTT
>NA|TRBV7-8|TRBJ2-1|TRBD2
CASSPRDYLGNNEQFF
TGTGCCAGCAGCCCCAGGGACTACTTAGGTAACAATGAGCAGTTCTTC
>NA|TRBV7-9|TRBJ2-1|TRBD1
CASSSGQLNNEQFF
TGTGCCAGCAGCTCGGGACAGCTAAACAATGAGCAGTTCTTC
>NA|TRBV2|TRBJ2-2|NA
CASSPGTPNTGELFF
TGTGCCAGCAGCCCCGGGACACCAAACACCGGGGAGCTGTTTTTT
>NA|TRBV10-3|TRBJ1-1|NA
CAISDSGGDEAFF
TGTGCCATCAGTGATTCGGGGGGGGATGAAGCTTTCTTT
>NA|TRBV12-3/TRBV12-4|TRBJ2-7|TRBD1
CASSLRQGYEQYF
TGTGCCAGCAGTCTACGACAGGGCTACGAGCAGTACTTC
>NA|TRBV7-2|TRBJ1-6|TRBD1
CASSLVGTDYNSPLHF
TGTGCCAGCAGCTTAGTCGGGACAGACTATAATTCACCCCTCCACTTT
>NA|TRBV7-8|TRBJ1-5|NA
CASSITGTQPQHF
TGTGCCAGCAGCATAACAGGGACTCAGCCCCAGCATTTT
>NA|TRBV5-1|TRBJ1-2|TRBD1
CASSLEGTGGGNYGYTF
TGCGCCAGCAGCTTGGAAGGGACAGGGGGAGGTAACTATGGCTACACCTTC
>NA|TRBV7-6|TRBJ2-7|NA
CASSLAPASSYEQYF
TGTGCCAGCAGCTTAGCACCAGCGTCCTCCTACGAGCAGTACTTC
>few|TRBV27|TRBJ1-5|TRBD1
CASSWRQGPYSNQPQHF
TGTGCCAGCAGTTGGAGACAGGGGCCTTATAGCAATCAGCCCCAGCATTTT